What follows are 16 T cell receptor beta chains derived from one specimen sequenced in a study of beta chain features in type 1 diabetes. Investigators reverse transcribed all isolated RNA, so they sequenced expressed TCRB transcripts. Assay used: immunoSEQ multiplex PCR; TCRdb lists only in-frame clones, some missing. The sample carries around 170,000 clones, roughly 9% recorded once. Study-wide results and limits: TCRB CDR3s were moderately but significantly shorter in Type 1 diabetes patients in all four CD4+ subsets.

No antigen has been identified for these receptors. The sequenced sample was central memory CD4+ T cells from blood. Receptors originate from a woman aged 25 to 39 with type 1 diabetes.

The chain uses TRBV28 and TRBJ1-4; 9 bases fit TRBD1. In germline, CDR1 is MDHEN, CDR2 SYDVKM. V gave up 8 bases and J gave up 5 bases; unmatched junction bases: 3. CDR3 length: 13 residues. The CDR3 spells CASRQGGNEKLFF. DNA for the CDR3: TGTGCCAGCCGACAGGGGGGGAATGAAAAACTGTTTTTT.

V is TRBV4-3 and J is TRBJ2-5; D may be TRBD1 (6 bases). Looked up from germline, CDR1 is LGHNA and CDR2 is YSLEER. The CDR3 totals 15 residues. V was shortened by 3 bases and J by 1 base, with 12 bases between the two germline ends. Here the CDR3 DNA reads TGCGCCAGCAGCCAGAACCGGGACATCCAAGAGACCCAGTACTTC. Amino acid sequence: CASSQNRDIQETQYF.

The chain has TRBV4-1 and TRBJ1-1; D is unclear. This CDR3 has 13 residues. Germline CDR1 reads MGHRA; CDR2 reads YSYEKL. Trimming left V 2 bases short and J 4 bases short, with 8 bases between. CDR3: CASSQSQSTEAFF. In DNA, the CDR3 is TGCGCCAGCAGCCAATCCCAGTCCACTGAAGCTTTCTTT.

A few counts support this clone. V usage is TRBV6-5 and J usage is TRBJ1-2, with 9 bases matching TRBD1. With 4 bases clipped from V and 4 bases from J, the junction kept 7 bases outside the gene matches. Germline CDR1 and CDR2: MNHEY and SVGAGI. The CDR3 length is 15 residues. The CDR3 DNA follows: TGTGCCAGCAGTTTGAACAGGGGGCTCGCCTATGGCTACACCTTC. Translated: CASSLNRGLAYGYTF.

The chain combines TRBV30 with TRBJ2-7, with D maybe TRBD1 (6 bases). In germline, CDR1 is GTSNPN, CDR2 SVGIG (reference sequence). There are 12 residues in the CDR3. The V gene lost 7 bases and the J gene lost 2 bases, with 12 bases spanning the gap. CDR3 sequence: CASKGGTYEQYF. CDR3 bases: TGTGCCTCTAAAGGGGGAACCTACGAGCAGTACTTC.

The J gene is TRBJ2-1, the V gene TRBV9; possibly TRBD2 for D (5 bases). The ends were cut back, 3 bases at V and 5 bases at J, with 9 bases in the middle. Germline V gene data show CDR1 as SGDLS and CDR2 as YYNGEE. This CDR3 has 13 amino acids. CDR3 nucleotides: TGTGCCAGCAGCGACGGGGTCAACAATGAGCAGTTCTTC. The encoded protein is CASSDGVNNEQFF.

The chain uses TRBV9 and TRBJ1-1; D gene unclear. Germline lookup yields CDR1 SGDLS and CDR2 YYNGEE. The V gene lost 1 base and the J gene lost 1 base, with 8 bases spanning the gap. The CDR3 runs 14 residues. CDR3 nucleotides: TGTGCCAGCAGCGTACGGGATTGGAACACTGAAGCTTTCTTT. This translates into CASSVRDWNTEAFF.

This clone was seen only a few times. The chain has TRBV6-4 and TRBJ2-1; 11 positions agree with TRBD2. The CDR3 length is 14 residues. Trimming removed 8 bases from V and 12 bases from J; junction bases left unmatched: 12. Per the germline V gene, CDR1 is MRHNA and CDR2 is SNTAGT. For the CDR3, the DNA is TGTGCCAGCGCCCCTCTCCTAGCGGGAGGTGGGCAGTTCTTC. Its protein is CASAPLLAGGGQFF.

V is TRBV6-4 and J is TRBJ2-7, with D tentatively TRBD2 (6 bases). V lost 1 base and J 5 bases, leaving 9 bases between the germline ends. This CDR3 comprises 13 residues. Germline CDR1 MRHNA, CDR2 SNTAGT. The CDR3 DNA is TGTGCCAGCAGTGACTGGCTAGCGCACGAGCAGTACTTC. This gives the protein CASSDWLAHEQYF.

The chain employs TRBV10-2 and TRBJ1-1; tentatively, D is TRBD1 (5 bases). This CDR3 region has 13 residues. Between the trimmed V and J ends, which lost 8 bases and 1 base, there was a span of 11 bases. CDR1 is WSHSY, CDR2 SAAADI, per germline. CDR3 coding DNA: TGCGCCAGCCAGTTCGGGGGGAACACTGAAGCTTTCTTT. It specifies CASQFGGNTEAFF.

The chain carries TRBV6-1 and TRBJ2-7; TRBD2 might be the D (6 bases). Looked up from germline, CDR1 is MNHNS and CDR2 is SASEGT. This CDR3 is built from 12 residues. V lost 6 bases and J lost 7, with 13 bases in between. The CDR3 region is CASRWEVREQYF. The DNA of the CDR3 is TGTGCCAGCAGGTGGGAGGTGAGGGAGCAGTACTTC.

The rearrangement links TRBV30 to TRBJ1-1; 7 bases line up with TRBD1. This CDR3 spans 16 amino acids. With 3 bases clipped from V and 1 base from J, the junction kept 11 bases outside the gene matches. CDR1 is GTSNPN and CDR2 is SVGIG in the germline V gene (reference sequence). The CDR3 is CAWRRRGVGKNTEAFF. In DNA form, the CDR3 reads TGTGCCTGGAGACGCAGGGGGGTCGGAAAGAACACTGAAGCTTTCTTT.

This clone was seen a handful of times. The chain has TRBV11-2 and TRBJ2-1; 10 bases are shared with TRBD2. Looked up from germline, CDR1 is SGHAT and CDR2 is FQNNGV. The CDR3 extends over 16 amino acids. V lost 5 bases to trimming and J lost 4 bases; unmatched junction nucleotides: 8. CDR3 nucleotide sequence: TGTGCCAGCAGCGCTCTACCTAGCGGGAGATACAATGAGCAGTTCTTC. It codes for CASSALPSGRYNEQFF.

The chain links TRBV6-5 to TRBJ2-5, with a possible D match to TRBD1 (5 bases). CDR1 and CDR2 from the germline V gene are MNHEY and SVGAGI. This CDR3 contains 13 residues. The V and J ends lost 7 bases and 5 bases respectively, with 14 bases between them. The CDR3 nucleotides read TGTGCCAGCACAAAGGGGTTTGGGGAGACCCAGTACTTC. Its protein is CASTKGFGETQYF.

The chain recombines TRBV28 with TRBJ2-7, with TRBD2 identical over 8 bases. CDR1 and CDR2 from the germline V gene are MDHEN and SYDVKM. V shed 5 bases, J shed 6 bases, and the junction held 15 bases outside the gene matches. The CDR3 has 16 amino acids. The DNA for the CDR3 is TGTGCCAGCAGTCCTTCCGGGGGAGCGGGAGAAAGCGAGCAGTACTTC. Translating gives CASSPSGGAGESEQYF.

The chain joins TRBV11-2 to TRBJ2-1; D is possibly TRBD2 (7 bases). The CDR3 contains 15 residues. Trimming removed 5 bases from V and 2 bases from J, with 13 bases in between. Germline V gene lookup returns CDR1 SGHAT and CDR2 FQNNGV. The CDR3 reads CASSPQGGAYNEQFF. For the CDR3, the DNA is TGTGCCAGCAGCCCACAGGGAGGGGCCTACAATGAGCAGTTCTTC.